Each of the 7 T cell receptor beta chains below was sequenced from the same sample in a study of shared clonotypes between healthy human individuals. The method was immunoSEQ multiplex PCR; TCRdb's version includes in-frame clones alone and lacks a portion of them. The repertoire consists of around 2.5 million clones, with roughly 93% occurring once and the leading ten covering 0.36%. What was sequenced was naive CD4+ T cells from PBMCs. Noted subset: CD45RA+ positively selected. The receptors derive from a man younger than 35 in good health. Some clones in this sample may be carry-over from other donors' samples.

DNA for the CDR3: TGTGCCAGCAGTCCCCGGGACAGGGGAGGTAATGAGCAGTTCTTC. This sequence encodes CASSPRDRGGNEQFF. The rearrangement links TRBV27 to TRBJ2-1; 10 nucleotides agree with TRBD1. The CDR3 sequence is 15 residues long. Per the germline V gene, CDR1 is MNHEY and CDR2 is SMNVEV (reference sequence). J was trimmed by 7 bases and V by 5 bases; bases with no gene match: 8.

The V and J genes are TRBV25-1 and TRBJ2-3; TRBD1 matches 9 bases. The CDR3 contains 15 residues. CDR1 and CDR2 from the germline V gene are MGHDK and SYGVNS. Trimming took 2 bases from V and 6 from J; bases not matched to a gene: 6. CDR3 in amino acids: CASSEGGQGWDTQYF. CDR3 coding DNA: TGTGCCAGCAGTGAAGGGGGACAGGGCTGGGATACGCAGTATTTT.

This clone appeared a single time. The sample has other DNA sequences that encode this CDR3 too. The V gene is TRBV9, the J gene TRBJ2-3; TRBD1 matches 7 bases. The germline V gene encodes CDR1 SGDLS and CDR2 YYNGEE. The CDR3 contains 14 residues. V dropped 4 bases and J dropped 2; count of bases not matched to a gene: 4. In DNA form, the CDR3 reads TGTGCCAGCAGCCGACAGGGCCCCACAGATACGCAGTATTTT. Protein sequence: CASSRQGPTDTQYF. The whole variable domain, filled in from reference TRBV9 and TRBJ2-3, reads DSGVTQTPKHLITATGQRVTLRCSPRSGDLSVYWYQQSLDQGLQFLIQYYNGEERAKGNILERFSAQQFPDLHSELNLSSLELGDSALYFCASSRQGPTDTQYFGPGTRLTVL.

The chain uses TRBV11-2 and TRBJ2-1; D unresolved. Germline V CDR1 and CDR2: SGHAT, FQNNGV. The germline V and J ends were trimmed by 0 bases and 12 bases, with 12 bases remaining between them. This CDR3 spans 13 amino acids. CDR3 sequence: CASSLDSVRSQFF. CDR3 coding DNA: TGTGCCAGCAGCTTAGATTCCGTCCGATCGCAGTTCTTC. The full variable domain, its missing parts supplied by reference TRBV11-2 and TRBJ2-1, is EAGVAQSPRYKIIEKRQSVAFWCNPISGHATLYWYQQILGQGPKLLIQFQNNGVVDDSQLPKDRFSAERLKGVDSTLKIQPAKLEDSAVYLCASSLDSVRSQFFGPGTRLTVL.

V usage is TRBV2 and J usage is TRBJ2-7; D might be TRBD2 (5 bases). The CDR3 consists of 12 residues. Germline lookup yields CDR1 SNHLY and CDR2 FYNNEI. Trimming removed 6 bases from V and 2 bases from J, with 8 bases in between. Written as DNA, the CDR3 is TGTGCCAGCAGGCGGGTTCCCTACGAGCAGTACTTC. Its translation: CASRRVPYEQYF.

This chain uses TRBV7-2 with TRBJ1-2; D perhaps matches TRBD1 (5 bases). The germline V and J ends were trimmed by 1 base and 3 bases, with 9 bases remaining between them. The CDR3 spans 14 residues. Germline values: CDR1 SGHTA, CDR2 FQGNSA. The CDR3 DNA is TGTGCCAGCAGCTTAGGGTCAGGGTACTATGGCTACACCTTC. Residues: CASSLGSGYYGYTF.

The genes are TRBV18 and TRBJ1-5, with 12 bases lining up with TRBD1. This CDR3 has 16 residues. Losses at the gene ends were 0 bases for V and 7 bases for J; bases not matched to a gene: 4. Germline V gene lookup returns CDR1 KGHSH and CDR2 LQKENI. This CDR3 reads CASSPPGQGAGQPQHF. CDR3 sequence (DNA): TGTGCCAGCTCACCACCGGGACAGGGGGCAGGGCAGCCCCAGCATTTT.